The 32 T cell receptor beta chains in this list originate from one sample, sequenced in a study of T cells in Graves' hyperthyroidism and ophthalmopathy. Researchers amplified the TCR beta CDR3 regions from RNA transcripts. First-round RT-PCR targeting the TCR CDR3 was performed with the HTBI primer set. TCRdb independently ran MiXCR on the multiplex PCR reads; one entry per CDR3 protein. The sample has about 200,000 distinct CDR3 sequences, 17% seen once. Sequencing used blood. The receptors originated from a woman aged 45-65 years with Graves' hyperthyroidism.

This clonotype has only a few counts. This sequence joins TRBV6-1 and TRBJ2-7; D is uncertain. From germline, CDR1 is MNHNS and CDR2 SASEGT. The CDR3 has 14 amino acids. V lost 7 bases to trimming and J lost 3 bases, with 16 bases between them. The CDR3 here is CASKRTTRIYEQYF. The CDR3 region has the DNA TGTGCCAGCAAAAGGACCACACGGATCTACGAGCAGTACTTC.

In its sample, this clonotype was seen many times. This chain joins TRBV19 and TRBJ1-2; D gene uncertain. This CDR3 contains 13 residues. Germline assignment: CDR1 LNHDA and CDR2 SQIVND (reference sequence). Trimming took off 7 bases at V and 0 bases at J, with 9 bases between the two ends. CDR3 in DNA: TGTGCCAGTAAGGACGCAGCTAACTATGGCTACACCTTC. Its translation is CASKDAANYGYTF.

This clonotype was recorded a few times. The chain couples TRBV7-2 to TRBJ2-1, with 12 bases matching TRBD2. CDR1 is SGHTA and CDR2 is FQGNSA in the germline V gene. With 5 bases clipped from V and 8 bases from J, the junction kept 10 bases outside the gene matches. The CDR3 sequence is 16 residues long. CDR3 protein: CASSDRLAGVSDEQFF. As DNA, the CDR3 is TGTGCCAGCAGCGACCGACTAGCGGGAGTGTCGGATGAGCAGTTCTTC.

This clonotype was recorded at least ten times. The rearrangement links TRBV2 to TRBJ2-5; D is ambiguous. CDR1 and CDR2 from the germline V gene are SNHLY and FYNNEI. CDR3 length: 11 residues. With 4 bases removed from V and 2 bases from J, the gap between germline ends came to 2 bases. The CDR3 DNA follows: TGTGCCAGCAGTGCTCAAGAGACCCAGTACTTC. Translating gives CASSAQETQYF.

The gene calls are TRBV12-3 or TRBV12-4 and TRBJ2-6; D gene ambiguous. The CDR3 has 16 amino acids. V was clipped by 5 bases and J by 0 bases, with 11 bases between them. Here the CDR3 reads CASSEPRASGANVLTF. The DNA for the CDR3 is TGTGCCAGCAGTGAACCCCGGGCCTCTGGGGCCAACGTCCTGACTTTC.

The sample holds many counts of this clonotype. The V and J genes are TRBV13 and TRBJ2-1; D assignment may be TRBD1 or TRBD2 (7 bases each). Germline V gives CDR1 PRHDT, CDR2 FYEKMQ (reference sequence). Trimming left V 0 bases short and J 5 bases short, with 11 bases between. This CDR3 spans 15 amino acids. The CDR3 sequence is CASSLGQGGHNEQFF. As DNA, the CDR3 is TGTGCCAGCAGCTTAGGGCAGGGGGGGCACAATGAGCAGTTCTTC.

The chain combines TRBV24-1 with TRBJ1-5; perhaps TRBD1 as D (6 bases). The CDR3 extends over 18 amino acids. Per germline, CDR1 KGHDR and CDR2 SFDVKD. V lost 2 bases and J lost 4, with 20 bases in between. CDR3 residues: CATSDSRGGGRWNQPQHF. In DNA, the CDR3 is TGTGCCACCAGTGATTCGCGGGGGGGCGGTCGTTGGAATCAGCCCCAGCATTTT.

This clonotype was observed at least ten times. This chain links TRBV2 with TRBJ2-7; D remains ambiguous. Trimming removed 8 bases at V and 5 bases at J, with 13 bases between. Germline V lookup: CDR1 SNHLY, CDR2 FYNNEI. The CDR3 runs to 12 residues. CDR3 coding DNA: TGTGCCAGCCTCCGAGCCGGCGACGAGCAGTACTTC. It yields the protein CASLRAGDEQYF.

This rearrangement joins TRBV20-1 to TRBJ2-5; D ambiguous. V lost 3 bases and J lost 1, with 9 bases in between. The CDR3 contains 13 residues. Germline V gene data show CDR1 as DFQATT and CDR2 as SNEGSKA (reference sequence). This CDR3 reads CSARFPGQETQYF. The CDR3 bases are TGCAGTGCTAGGTTTCCAGGCCAAGAGACCCAGTACTTC.

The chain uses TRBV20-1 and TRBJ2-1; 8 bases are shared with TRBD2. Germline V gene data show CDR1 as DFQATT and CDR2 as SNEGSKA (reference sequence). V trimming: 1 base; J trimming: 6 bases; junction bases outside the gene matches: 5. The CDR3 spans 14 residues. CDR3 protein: CSARGLAGPNEQFF. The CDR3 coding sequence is TGCAGTGCTAGAGGTCTAGCGGGTCCCAATGAGCAGTTCTTC.

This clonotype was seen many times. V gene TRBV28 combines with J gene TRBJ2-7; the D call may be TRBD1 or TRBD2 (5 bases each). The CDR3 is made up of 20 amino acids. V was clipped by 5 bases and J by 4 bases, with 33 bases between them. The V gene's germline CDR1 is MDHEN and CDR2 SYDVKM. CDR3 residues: CASSHISGTPTGPGPYEQYF. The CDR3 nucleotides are TGTGCCAGCAGTCACATCTCCGGGACCCCAACAGGTCCCGGACCTTACGAGCAGTACTTC.

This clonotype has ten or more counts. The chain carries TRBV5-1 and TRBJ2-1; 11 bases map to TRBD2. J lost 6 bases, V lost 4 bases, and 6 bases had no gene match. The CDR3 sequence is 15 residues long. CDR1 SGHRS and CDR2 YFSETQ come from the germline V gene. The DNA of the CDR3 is TGCGCCAGCAGCGGGACTAGCGGACAATTCAATGAGCAGTTCTTC. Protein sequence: CASSGTSGQFNEQFF. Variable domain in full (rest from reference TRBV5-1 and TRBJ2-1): KAGVTQTPRYLIKTRGQQVTLSCSPISGHRSVSWYQQTPGQGLQFLFEYFSETQRNKGNFPGRFSGRQFSNSRSEMNVSTLELGDSALYLCASSGTSGQFNEQFFGPGTRLTVL.

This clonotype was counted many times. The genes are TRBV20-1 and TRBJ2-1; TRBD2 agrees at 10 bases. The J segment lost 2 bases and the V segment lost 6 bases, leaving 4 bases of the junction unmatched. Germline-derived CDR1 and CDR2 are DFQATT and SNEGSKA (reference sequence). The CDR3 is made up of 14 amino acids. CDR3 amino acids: CSAEGTSAYNEQFF. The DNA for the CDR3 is TGCAGTGCCGAAGGGACTAGCGCCTACAATGAGCAGTTCTTC.

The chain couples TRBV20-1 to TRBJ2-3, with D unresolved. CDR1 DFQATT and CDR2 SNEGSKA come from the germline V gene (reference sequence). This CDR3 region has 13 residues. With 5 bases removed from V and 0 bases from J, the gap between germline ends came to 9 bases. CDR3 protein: CSAEHSSTDTQYF. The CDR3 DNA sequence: TGCAGTGCTGAGCACTCTAGCACAGATACGCAGTATTTT.

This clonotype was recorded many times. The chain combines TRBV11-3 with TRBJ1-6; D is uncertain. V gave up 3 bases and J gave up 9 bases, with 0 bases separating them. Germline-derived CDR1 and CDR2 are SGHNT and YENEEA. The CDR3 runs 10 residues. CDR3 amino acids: CASSFSPLHF. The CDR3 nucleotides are TGTGCCAGCAGCTTTTCACCCCTCCACTTT.

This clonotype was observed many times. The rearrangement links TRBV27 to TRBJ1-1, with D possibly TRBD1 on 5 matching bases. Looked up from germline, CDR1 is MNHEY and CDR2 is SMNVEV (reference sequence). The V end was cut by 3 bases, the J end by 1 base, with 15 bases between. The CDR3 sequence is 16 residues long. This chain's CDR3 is CASSLEGNRGNTEAFF. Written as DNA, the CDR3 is TGTGCCAGCAGTTTGGAGGGGAACCGGGGGAACACTGAAGCTTTCTTT.

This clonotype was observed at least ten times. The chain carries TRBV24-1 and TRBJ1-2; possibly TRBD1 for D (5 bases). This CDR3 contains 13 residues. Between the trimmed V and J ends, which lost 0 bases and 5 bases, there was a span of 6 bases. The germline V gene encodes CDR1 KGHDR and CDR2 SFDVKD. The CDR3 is CATSDLGGYGYTF. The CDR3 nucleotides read TGTGCCACCAGTGATTTGGGGGGATATGGCTACACCTTC.

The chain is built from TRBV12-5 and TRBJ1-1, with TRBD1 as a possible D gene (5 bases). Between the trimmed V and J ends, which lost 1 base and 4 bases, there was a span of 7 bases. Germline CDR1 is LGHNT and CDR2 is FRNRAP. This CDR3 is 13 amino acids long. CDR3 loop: CASGLGRGTEAFF. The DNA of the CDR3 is TGTGCTAGTGGTTTGGGGAGGGGCACTGAAGCTTTCTTT. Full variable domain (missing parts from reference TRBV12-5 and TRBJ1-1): DARVTQTPRHKVTEMGQEVTMRCQPILGHNTVFWYRQTMMQGLELLAYFRNRAPLDDSGMPKDRFSAEMPDATLATLKIQPSEPRDSAVYFCASGLGRGTEAFFGQGTRLTVV.

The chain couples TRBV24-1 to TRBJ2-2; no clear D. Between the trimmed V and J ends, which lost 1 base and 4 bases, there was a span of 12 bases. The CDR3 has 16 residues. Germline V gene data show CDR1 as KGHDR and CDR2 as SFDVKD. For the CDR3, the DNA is TGTGCCACCAGTGATTTAGGCTGGCAGGCCACCGGGGAGCTGTTTTTT. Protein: CATSDLGWQATGELFF.

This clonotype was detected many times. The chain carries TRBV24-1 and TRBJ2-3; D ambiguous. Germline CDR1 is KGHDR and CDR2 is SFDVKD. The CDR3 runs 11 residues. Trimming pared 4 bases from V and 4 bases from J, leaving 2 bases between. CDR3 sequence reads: CATSESDTQYF. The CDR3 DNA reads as TGTGCCACCAGTGAATCAGATACGCAGTATTTT.

The CDR3 spells CASSLRSMDSVNNEQFF. The CDR3 coding sequence is TGTGCCAGCAGCCTGAGGAGTATGGACAGCGTCAACAATGAGCAGTTCTTC. The chain combines TRBV9 with TRBJ2-1; a weak D match, TRBD1 (6 bases). V gave up 4 bases and J gave up 5 bases, with 22 bases separating them. Germline assignment: CDR1 SGDLS and CDR2 YYNGEE. The CDR3 length is 17 residues.

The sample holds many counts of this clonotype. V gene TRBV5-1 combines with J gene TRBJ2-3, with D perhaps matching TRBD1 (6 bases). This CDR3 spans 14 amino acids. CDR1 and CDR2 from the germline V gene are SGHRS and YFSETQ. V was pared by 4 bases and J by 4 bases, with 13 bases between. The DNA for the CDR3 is TGCGCCAGCAGCCGGGACATGGCCCCAGATACGCAGTATTTT. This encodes CASSRDMAPDTQYF.

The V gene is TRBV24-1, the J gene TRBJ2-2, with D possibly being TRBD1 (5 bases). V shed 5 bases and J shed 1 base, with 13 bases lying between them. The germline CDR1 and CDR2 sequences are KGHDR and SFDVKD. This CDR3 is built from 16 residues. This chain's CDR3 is CATSAAPQGNTGELFF. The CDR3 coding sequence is TGTGCCACCAGTGCCGCCCCCCAGGGGAACACCGGGGAGCTGTTTTTT.

CDR3 residues: CASSYSTGRGNTIYF. The CDR3 DNA is TGTGCCAGCAGTTACTCAACAGGGAGAGGAAACACCATATATTTT. The J gene is TRBJ1-3, the V gene TRBV6-6, with D tentatively TRBD1 (6 bases). The CDR3 has 15 residues. V was clipped by 0 bases and J by 4 bases, with 10 bases between them. In germline, CDR1 is MNHNY, CDR2 SVGAGI (reference sequence).

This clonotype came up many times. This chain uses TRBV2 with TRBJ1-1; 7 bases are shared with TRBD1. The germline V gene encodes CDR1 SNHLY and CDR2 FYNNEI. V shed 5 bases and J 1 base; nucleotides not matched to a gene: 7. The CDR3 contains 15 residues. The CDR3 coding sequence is TGTGCCAGCAGTCCCCAGACAGGGACGAACACTGAAGCTTTCTTT. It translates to CASSPQTGTNTEAFF.

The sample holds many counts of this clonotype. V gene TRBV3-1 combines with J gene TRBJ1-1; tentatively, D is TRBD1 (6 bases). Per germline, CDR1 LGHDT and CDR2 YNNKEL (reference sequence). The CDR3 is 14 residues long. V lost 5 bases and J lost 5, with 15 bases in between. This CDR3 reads CASSDHARGTEAFF. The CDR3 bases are TGTGCCAGCAGCGACCATGCGAGGGGGACTGAAGCTTTCTTT.

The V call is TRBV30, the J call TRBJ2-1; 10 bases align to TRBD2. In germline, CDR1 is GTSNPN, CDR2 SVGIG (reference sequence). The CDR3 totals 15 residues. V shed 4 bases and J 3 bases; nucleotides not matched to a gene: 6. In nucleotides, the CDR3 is TGTGCCTGGACTAGCGGGAGTCCATTCTACAATGAGCAGTTCTTC. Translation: CAWTSGSPFYNEQFF.

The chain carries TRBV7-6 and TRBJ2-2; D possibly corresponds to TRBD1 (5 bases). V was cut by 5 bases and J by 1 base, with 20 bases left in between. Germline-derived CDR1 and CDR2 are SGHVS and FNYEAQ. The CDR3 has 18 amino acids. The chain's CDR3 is CASSATSRQRRNTGELFF. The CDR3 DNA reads TGTGCCAGCAGCGCAACCTCCCGACAGCGAAGGAACACCGGGGAGCTGTTTTTT.

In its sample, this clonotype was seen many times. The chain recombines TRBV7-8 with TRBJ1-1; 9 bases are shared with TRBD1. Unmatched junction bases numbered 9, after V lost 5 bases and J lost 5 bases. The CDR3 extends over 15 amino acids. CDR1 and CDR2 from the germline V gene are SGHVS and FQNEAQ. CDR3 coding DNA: TGTGCCAGCAGCCGTAAACAGGGGGCCTGGACTGAAGCTTTCTTT. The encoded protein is CASSRKQGAWTEAFF.

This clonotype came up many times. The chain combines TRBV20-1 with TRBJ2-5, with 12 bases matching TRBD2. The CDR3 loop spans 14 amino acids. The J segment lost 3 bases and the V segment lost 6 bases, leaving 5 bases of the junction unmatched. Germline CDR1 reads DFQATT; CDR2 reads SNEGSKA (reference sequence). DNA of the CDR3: TGCAGTGCCGGAAGGACTAGCGGGGAAGAGACCCAGTACTTC. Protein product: CSAGRTSGEETQYF.

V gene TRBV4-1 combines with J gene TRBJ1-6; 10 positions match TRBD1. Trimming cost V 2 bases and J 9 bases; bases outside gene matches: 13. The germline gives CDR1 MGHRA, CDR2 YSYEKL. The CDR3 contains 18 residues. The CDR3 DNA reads TGCGCCAGCAGCCAATACCCACAGGACAGGGGGTTTGGTTCACCCCTCCACTTT. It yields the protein CASSQYPQDRGFGSPLHF.

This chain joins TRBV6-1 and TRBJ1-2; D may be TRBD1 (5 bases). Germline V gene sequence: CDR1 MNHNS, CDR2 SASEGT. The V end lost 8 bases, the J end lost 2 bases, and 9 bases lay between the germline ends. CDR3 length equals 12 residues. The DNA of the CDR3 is TGTGCCAGCGATCGGGGGAACTATGGCTACACCTTC. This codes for CASDRGNYGYTF.